A single sample is the source of the 20 T cell receptor beta chains below, sequenced in a study of spatial heterogeneity in lung cancer. Study-wide results and caveats: Expanded alpha and beta TCR counts within tumors tracked tumor mutation counts.

The antigens for these receptors are not known. Time point meaning: sample taken at primary tumor resection. TCRdb itself ran the 5' RACE reads through MiXCR, one entry per CDR3 protein. The top ten clones hold roughly 12% of a sample with around 11,000 distinct CDR3 sequences, 12% of them seen once. The sample consisted of lung tumor tissue, taken at surgery. The receptors derive from a female donor with early-stage non-small cell lung cancer.

Only a few counts were recorded for this clonotype. The rearrangement joins TRBV5-1 to TRBJ2-3; 10 positions match TRBD1. The CDR3 runs to 16 residues. CDR1 is SGHRS, CDR2 YFSETQ, per germline. Trimming at V came to 0 bases and at J to 4 bases, leaving 5 bases not matched to a gene. CDR3 in amino acids: CASSLGDRGNPDTQYF. In nucleotides, the CDR3 is TGCGCCAGCAGCTTGGGGGACAGGGGAAATCCAGATACGCAGTATTTT.

This clonotype was counted at least ten times. This sequence joins TRBV7-2 and TRBJ2-2; D might be TRBD2 (7 bases). Germline-derived CDR1 and CDR2 are SGHTA and FQGNSA. The CDR3 has 18 residues. The V end was cut by 3 bases, the J end by 4 bases, with 21 bases between. CDR3 sequence: CASSFPAGGGQRTGELFF. DNA for the CDR3: TGTGCCAGCAGCTTCCCCGCTGGCGGGGGACAACGCACCGGGGAGCTGTTTTTT.

As to this clonotype: This may stem from a read error, because a much larger clone lies one nucleotide away. V usage is TRBV14 and J usage is TRBJ2-7, with 9 bases lining up with TRBD1. The CDR3 has 16 amino acids. CDR1 is SGHDN and CDR2 is FVKESK in the germline V gene. CDR3 protein: CARSRNPGQGWDEQYF. The CDR3 coding sequence is TGTGCCAGAAGCCGGAATCCGGGACAGGGCTGGGACGAGCAGTACTTC.

The chain uses TRBV5-5 and TRBJ2-7; 7 bases map to TRBD2. There are 17 residues in the CDR3. The V and J ends lost 4 bases and 2 bases, in that order; junction bases with no gene match: 15. Germline CDR1 and CDR2: SGHKS and YYEKEE (reference sequence). The CDR3: CASSRDARGDVPYEQYF. CDR3 in DNA: TGTGCCAGCAGCCGCGACGCCCGGGGGGACGTCCCCTACGAGCAGTACTTC.

On this clonotype: A read error may explain this, as a much larger clone is one base away. V is TRBV6-5 and J is TRBJ1-2; 7 bases fit TRBD1. V gave up 8 bases and J gave up 4 bases; unmatched junction bases: 7. CDR1 is MNHEY and CDR2 is SVGAGI in the germline V gene. The CDR3 runs 13 residues. CDR3 in amino acids: CASRQGRCYGYTF. DNA of the CDR3: TGTGCCAGCCGACAGGGTAGGTGCTATGGCTACACCTTC.

Sample share makes this clonotype medium-sized (0.01 to 0.1%). The chain is built from TRBV7-3 and TRBJ2-3; D might be TRBD1 (6 bases). Trimming removed 5 bases at V and 0 bases at J, with 9 bases between. Germline-derived CDR1 and CDR2 are SGHTA and FQGTGA. This CDR3 has 14 residues. Here the CDR3 DNA reads TGTGCCAGCAGCGTGGACAGAAGCACAGATACGCAGTATTTT. Translated: CASSVDRSTDTQYF. Full variable domain (missing parts from reference TRBV7-3 and TRBJ2-3): GAGVSQTPSNKVTEKGKYVELRCDPISGHTALYWYRQSLGQGPEFLIYFQGTGAADDSGLPNDRFFAVRPEGSVSTLKIQRTERGDSAVYLCASSVDRSTDTQYFGPGTRLTVL.

This clonotype occurred many times. The chain joins TRBV20-1 to TRBJ1-1; no firm D call. The germline gives CDR1 DFQATT, CDR2 SNEGSKA (reference sequence). V was shortened by 6 bases and J by 1 base, with 9 bases between the two germline ends. The CDR3 sequence is 12 residues long. The CDR3 DNA reads TGCAGTGCCTCGCCGGGGAACACTGAAGCTTTCTTT. The encoded protein is CSASPGNTEAFF.

This clonotype was counted only a few times. This CDR3 reads CASRRQGSGWSEQFF. In DNA, the CDR3 is TGTGCCAGCAGGAGACAGGGGTCAGGCTGGAGTGAGCAGTTCTTC. This sequence joins TRBV6-5 and TRBJ2-1; 8 bases align to TRBD1. Losses at the gene ends were 6 bases for V and 9 bases for J; bases not matched to a gene: 13. CDR1 is MNHEY, CDR2 SVGAGI, per germline. The CDR3 loop spans 15 amino acids.

In its sample, this clonotype was seen many times. The chain recombines TRBV7-2 with TRBJ2-1; 8 positions match TRBD2. Looked up from germline, CDR1 is SGHTA and CDR2 is FQGNSA. This CDR3 has 16 amino acids. Trimming took 5 bases from V and 7 from J; bases not matched to a gene: 13. In DNA, the CDR3 is TGTGCCAGCAGCAGAACTCAGGGACTAGGTTTAAATGAGCAGTTCTTC. Protein product: CASSRTQGLGLNEQFF.

There are many counts of this clonotype. V is TRBV2 and J is TRBJ2-1; TRBD2 matches at 7 bases. This CDR3 has 13 amino acids. V was clipped by 9 bases and J by 6 bases; unmatched bases: 8. CDR1 is SNHLY, CDR2 FYNNEI, per germline. CDR3: CARVRGDGNEQFF. CDR3 nucleotide sequence: TGTGCCAGGGTCCGGGGGGACGGCAATGAGCAGTTCTTC.

This clonotype occurred many times. V usage is TRBV2 and J usage is TRBJ1-2, with 8 positions matching TRBD1. The trim removed 8 bases at V and 4 bases at J, leaving 6 bases unmatched. This CDR3 has 13 amino acids. The germline gives CDR1 SNHLY, CDR2 FYNNEI. The CDR3 bases are TGTGCCAGCCGGGGACAGGCCATCTATGGCTACACCTTC. Translation gives CASRGQAIYGYTF.

The J gene is TRBJ1-1, the V gene TRBV7-9, with D maybe TRBD1 (5 bases). Trimming took 3 bases from V and 5 from J, leaving 13 bases between them. CDR1 and CDR2 (germline): SEHNR, FQNEAQ (reference sequence). This CDR3 is 14 amino acids long. CDR3 DNA sequence: TGTGCCAGCAGCTTCGAGGGACTGGGAACTGAAGCTTTCTTT. This sequence encodes CASSFEGLGTEAFF.

This clonotype was counted only a few times. V gene TRBV27 combines with J gene TRBJ2-5; 7 bases align to TRBD2. This CDR3 spans 21 amino acids. Unmatched junction bases numbered 28, after V lost 6 bases and J lost 3 bases. Germline values: CDR1 MNHEY, CDR2 SMNVEV (reference sequence). The CDR3 DNA reads TGTGCCAGCAGCCCAGCGGGGCACCCTTTGGGGAGCGGATCACAGAAAGAGACCCAGTACTTC. Protein: CASSPAGHPLGSGSQKETQYF.

This clonotype was recorded many times. The chain is built from TRBV11-1 and TRBJ1-6; D gene ambiguous. The CDR3 is 12 amino acids. V lost 3 bases and J 13 bases, leaving 10 bases between the germline ends. The germline gives CDR1 SGHAT, CDR2 FQDESV (reference sequence). DNA for the CDR3: TGTGCCAGCAGCTTCGACCGGGGTCCCCTCCACTTT. Encoded protein: CASSFDRGPLHF.

This chain links TRBV4-3 with TRBJ1-2; D not resolved. This CDR3 has 14 residues. Germline CDR1 is LGHNA and CDR2 is YSLEER. Trimming took off 0 bases at V and 4 bases at J, with 9 bases between the two ends. The CDR3 here is CASSQDSGPYGYTF. CDR3 nucleotide sequence: TGCGCCAGCAGCCAAGATTCAGGTCCCTATGGCTACACCTTC.

By share, this clonotype ranks as medium-sized (0.01 to 0.1%). This chain uses TRBV19 with TRBJ1-5, with D uncertain. This CDR3 is 17 amino acids long. CDR1 and CDR2 from the germline V gene are LNHDA and SQIVND (reference sequence). V lost 6 bases and J 2 bases, leaving 20 bases between the germline ends. The CDR3 sequence: CASSPPFGTRGNQPQHF. Written as DNA, the CDR3 is TGTGCCAGTAGCCCACCTTTCGGCACCCGAGGCAATCAGCCCCAGCATTTT.

There are many counts of this clonotype. The gene calls are TRBV5-4 and TRBJ1-4, with D possibly being TRBD1 (5 bases). The V end lost 2 bases, the J end lost 0 bases, and 14 bases lay between the germline ends. The V gene's germline CDR1 is SGHNT and CDR2 YYREEE (reference sequence). The CDR3 has 17 amino acids. This CDR3 is CASSFWQGPATNEKLFF. As DNA, the CDR3 is TGTGCCAGCAGCTTCTGGCAGGGACCCGCAACTAATGAAAAACTGTTTTTT.

By sample share, this clonotype is medium-sized. V is TRBV2 and J is TRBJ1-2; TRBD1 might be the D (5 bases). This CDR3 is built from 14 residues. Germline CDR1 is SNHLY and CDR2 is FYNNEI. Trimming removed 3 bases from V and 5 bases from J, with 13 bases in between. The CDR3: CASSEAGPLYGYTF. In nucleotides, the CDR3 is TGTGCCAGCAGTGAGGCAGGGCCCCTTTATGGCTACACCTTC.

This clonotype ranks as medium-sized. The chain uses TRBV7-2 and TRBJ2-7; 9 bases align to TRBD1. The CDR3 covers 16 residues. With V trimmed by 5 bases and J by 6 bases, 14 bases remained unmatched. The V gene's germline CDR1 is SGHTA and CDR2 FQGNSA. The CDR3 sequence: CASSLLGGTGFVEQYF. Written as DNA, the CDR3 is TGTGCCAGCAGCCTCCTTGGCGGGACAGGGTTCGTCGAGCAGTACTTC. The full variable domain, in which reference TRBV7-2 and TRBJ2-7 provide the parts outside the CDR3, is GAGVSQSPSNKVTEKGKDVELRCDPISGHTALYWYRQSLGQGLEFLIYFQGNSAPDKSGLPSDRFSAERTGGSVSTLTIQRTQQEDSAVYLCASSLLGGTGFVEQYFGPGTRLTVT.

This clonotype has ten or more counts. The chain uses TRBV10-3 and TRBJ2-1; 8 bases agree with TRBD2. The junction had 15 bases not matched to a gene; V was cut back by 6 bases and J by 8 bases. Per the germline V gene, CDR1 is ENHRY and CDR2 is SYGVKD. The CDR3 runs 16 residues. The CDR3 is CAISPAAGLGSDEQFF. Here the CDR3 DNA reads TGTGCCATCAGCCCTGCTGCGGGACTAGGGTCTGATGAGCAGTTCTTC.